These 18 T cell receptor beta chains originate from one sample sequenced in a study of T cells after yellow fever vaccination. Each CDR3 protein is one row after TCRdb ran MiXCR on the 5' RACE reads. The table lists approximately 74,000 distinct CDR3 sequences, approximately 7% of them singletons. The sample here was CD8+ T cells sorted from PBMCs, taken 5 days after the first yellow fever vaccination. Receptor source: a man younger than 35 who received the YFV17D yellow fever vaccine.

This clonotype was recorded at least ten times. The V call is TRBV15, the J call TRBJ1-1; D is unresolved. The CDR3 length is 13 residues. Germline V lookup: CDR1 LNHNV, CDR2 YYDKDF (reference sequence). V was clipped by 0 bases and J by 6 bases, with 8 bases between them. CDR3 DNA: TGTGCCACCAGCAGAGAAGCGGGCCCTGAAGCTTTCTTT. Encoded protein: CATSREAGPEAFF.

CDR3 sequence: CASDLRRGRNTEAFF. The CDR3 DNA reads as TGTGCTAGTGACCTACGCAGGGGTCGGAACACTGAAGCTTTCTTT. V gene TRBV12-5 combines with J gene TRBJ1-1, with D possibly being TRBD1 (6 bases). Trimming took off 7 bases at V and 1 base at J, with 16 bases between the two ends. The CDR3 length is 15 residues. Germline values: CDR1 LGHNT, CDR2 FRNRAP.

There are a few counts of this clonotype. The chain joins TRBV20-1 to TRBJ1-2, with D unresolved. V was clipped by 6 bases and J by 8 bases, with 16 bases between them. This CDR3 contains 12 residues. In germline, CDR1 is DFQATT, CDR2 SNEGSKA (reference sequence). CDR3 nucleotide sequence: TGCAGTGCCAGCGGCCCCCTCGGGGGCTACACCTTC. Encoded protein: CSASGPLGGYTF.

A note on this clonotype: A much larger clonotype is one base distant, so this may be a read error. The rearrangement joins TRBV6-2 or TRBV6-3 to TRBJ2-2, with 10 bases matching TRBD2. The J segment lost 6 bases and the V segment lost 8 bases, leaving 3 bases of the junction unmatched. This CDR3 is 13 amino acids long. Germline CDR1 is MNHEY and CDR2 is SVGEGT. CDR3 nucleotides: TGTGCCAGCTGGACTAGCGGATCCGGGGAGCTGTTTTTT. Amino acids: CASWTSGSGELFF.

The rearrangement uses TRBV4-1 and TRBJ1-5; no firm D call. The CDR3 extends over 17 amino acids. V dropped 0 bases and J dropped 7 bases, with 19 bases sitting between them. CDR1 MGHRA and CDR2 YSYEKL come from the germline V gene. CDR3 coding DNA: TGCGCCAGCAGCCAAGACTTGGGCAGACGGACTGGACAGCCCCAGCATTTT. Its protein product is CASSQDLGRRTGQPQHF.

This clonotype was seen a handful of times. This chain uses TRBV9 with TRBJ2-5; a weak D match, TRBD2 (6 bases). This CDR3 is built from 13 residues. From germline, CDR1 is SGDLS and CDR2 YYNGEE. V lost 2 bases to trimming and J lost 2 bases, with 7 bases between them. The CDR3 protein is CASSVEGQETQYF. CDR3 bases: TGTGCCAGCAGCGTGGAGGGACAAGAGACCCAGTACTTC.

Many counts were recorded for this clonotype. The genes are TRBV7-2 and TRBJ2-7, with D perhaps TRBD1 (6 bases). Germline CDR1 is SGHTA and CDR2 is FQGNSA. Trimming removed 0 bases at V and 2 bases at J, with 14 bases between. CDR3 size: 16 residues. The DNA for the CDR3 is TGTGCCAGCAGCTTAGCCCCCCAGGGGTTAACCTACGAGCAGTACTTC. Encoded protein: CASSLAPQGLTYEQYF.

V usage is TRBV27 and J usage is TRBJ2-5; TRBD2 is a possible D gene (6 bases). The CDR3 spans 13 residues. V lost 3 bases and J 9 bases, leaving 14 bases between the germline ends. Germline V gene lookup returns CDR1 MNHEY and CDR2 SMNVEV (reference sequence). CDR3 in DNA: TGTGCCAGCAGTTTTGCTAACGGCGGGGCCCAGTACTTC. This gives the protein CASSFANGGAQYF.

The table lists this clonotype with many counts. The chain recombines TRBV6-4 with TRBJ2-3; tentatively, D is TRBD2 (6 bases). The germline gives CDR1 MRHNA, CDR2 SNTAGT. Trimming pared 5 bases from V and 7 bases from J, leaving 16 bases between. This CDR3 region has 14 residues. CDR3 nucleotides: TGTGCCAGCAGTTCGACTAGATCGAGGAATACGCAGTATTTT. Translated: CASSSTRSRNTQYF.

V is TRBV20-1 and J is TRBJ1-6, with D hard to call. Per germline, CDR1 DFQATT and CDR2 SNEGSKA (reference sequence). With 0 bases removed from V and 0 bases from J, the gap between germline ends came to 12 bases. The CDR3 is 17 amino acids. The CDR3 sequence is CSARDSAHSSYNSPLHF. The CDR3 DNA is TGCAGTGCTAGAGATTCGGCACACAGCTCCTATAATTCACCCCTCCACTTT.

This clonotype appeared many times. J is TRBJ1-1 and V is TRBV7-9, with a possible D match to TRBD1 (5 bases). CDR1 and CDR2 (germline): SEHNR, FQNEAQ (reference sequence). V was shortened by 4 bases and J by 4 bases, with 13 bases between the two germline ends. CDR3 length: 14 amino acids. The CDR3 region has the DNA TGTGCCAGCAGCTCGCCGGGGAGGGGCACTGAAGCTTTCTTT. Residues: CASSSPGRGTEAFF.

This clonotype has only a few counts. This chain joins TRBV28 and TRBJ2-5; 9 bases map to TRBD1. The CDR3 sequence is 17 residues long. The V gene end was trimmed by 8 bases and the J gene end by 5 bases; junction bases not matched to a gene: 18. Germline CDR1 reads MDHEN; CDR2 reads SYDVKM. The DNA for the CDR3 is TGTGCCAGCCAAAGCCCGGAGGTGACAGGGGGTGGGGAGACCCAGTACTTC. This codes for CASQSPEVTGGGETQYF.

This clonotype was picked up a small number of times. CDR3 DNA sequence: TGTGCCAGCAGCCCCCGACATATGGACACTGAAGCTTTCTTT. It is translated as CASSPRHMDTEAFF. The V gene is TRBV5-6, the J gene TRBJ1-1; D ambiguous. Trimming pared 4 bases from V and 3 bases from J, leaving 13 bases between. Germline loops: CDR1 SGHDT, CDR2 YYEEEE. This CDR3 comprises 14 residues.

This clonotype was seen only a few times. The chain couples TRBV6-5 to TRBJ1-4, with D perhaps TRBD1 (5 bases). Germline CDR1 is MNHEY and CDR2 is SVGAGI. Trimming stripped 6 bases from V and 7 bases from J, with 9 bases between. The length of the CDR3 is 12 residues. CDR3: CASSRDGEKLFF. The CDR3 nucleotides are TGTGCCAGCAGCCGGGACGGTGAAAAACTGTTTTTT.

Note on this clonotype: The junction departs from the called germline gene at one end, perhaps through a read error. This sequence joins TRBV7-3 and TRBJ2-3; TRBD1 or TRBD2 may be the D gene (5 bases each). This CDR3 region has 15 residues. Per the germline V gene, CDR1 is SGHTA and CDR2 is FQGTGA. The CDR3 region has the DNA TGTGTCAGCAGCTTAAAGGGGCCCGGAGGAGATACGCAGTATTTT. Residues: CVSSLKGPGGDTQYF.

This clonotype was counted a few times. This chain uses TRBV11-2 with TRBJ2-2; 7 nucleotides line up with TRBD1. The CDR3 runs 18 residues. V shed 3 bases, J shed 0 bases, and the junction held 10 bases outside the gene matches. From germline, CDR1 is SGHAT and CDR2 FQNNGV. CDR3 bases: TGTGCCAGCAGCTTCCCTCGACAGGGTGGGACGAACACCGGGGAGCTGTTTTTT. Translating it yields CASSFPRQGGTNTGELFF. Drawing the rest from reference TRBV11-2 and TRBJ2-2, the complete variable domain is EAGVAQSPRYKIIEKRQSVAFWCNPISGHATLYWYQQILGQGPKLLIQFQNNGVVDDSQLPKDRFSAERLKGVDSTLKIQPAKLEDSAVYLCASSFPRQGGTNTGELFFGEGSRLTVL.

A word on this clonotype: One end of the junction is discordant with germline, which a read error may explain. The rearrangement joins TRBV9 to TRBJ2-7, with D tentatively TRBD1 (5 bases). CDR1 is SGDLS and CDR2 is YYNGEE in the germline V gene. The length of the CDR3 is 13 residues. DNA of the CDR3: TGTGCCGGCAGCGTCGACAGCTCCTACGAGCAGTACTTC. This sequence encodes CAGSVDSSYEQYF.

This clonotype was observed many times. The chain combines TRBV15 with TRBJ1-1, with 10 bases fitting TRBD1. The junction had 0 bases not matched to a gene; V was cut back by 1 base and J by 1 base. The germline gives CDR1 LNHNV, CDR2 YYDKDF (reference sequence). This CDR3 is 15 amino acids long. CDR3 sequence (DNA): TGTGCCACCAGCAGAGGGGACAGGGGGAACACTGAAGCTTTCTTT. It encodes CATSRGDRGNTEAFF.